Listed below are T cell receptor beta chains from one sample, sequenced in a study of T-cell reconstitution after alpha-beta-depleted transplantation in children. One entry per CDR3 protein results from TCRdb running MiXCR on the PCR reads. Of about 440,000 distinct CDR3 sequences listed, 43% are singletons. Material: PBMCs, obtained before TCRalphabeta/CD19-depleted stem cell transplant. All receptors derive from a girl aged 2 to 10 with aplastic anemia, due to receive a stem cell transplant. Both conserved end residues are trimmed from each CDR3.

V gene: TRBV5-1; CDR3 protein: ASSPLTTGELF
V gene: TRBV6-1; CDR3 protein: ASSELGQSTDTQY
V gene: TRBV20-1; CDR3 protein: SFRSGLEYRKSYEQY
V gene: TRBV20-1; CDR3 protein: SARPPRTDTQY
V gene: TRBV28; CDR3 protein: ASRTRGSFNEQF
V gene: TRBV15; CDR3 protein: ATSNMVTRYEQY
V gene: TRBV4-2; CDR3 protein: ASSQDWSPSSYEQY
V gene: TRBV30; CDR3 protein: ALWVGRVEQF
V gene: TRBV5-1; CDR3 protein: ASSPGQNWQPQH
V gene: TRBV11-2; CDR3 protein: ASSLEYRPSGANVLT
V gene: TRBV18; CDR3 protein: ASSPVTSGSYEQY
V gene: TRBV30; CDR3 protein: AWSGGQLNTEAF
V gene: TRBV7-6; CDR3 protein: ASSLREGANEQY
V gene: TRBV5-1; CDR3 protein: ASSLRSGVEKF
V gene: TRBV9; CDR3 protein: ASSVEPLPSYEQY
V gene: TRBV5-5; CDR3 protein: ASSLGVYNEQF
V gene: TRBV7-6; CDR3 protein: ASSPGTSLGNQPQH
V gene: TRBV3-1; CDR3 protein: ASEPTSGTQY
V gene: TRBV12-3/TRBV12-4; CDR3 protein: SSSERDSPTNEKLF
V gene: TRBV28; CDR3 protein: ASSLLGQREY
V gene: TRBV6-2/TRBV6-3; CDR3 protein: ASSYGVNSPLH
V gene: TRBV20-1; CDR3 protein: SARDRNSGANVLT
V gene: TRBV5-5; CDR3 protein: ASSFDPTGADTQY
V gene: TRBV20-1; CDR3 protein: SAFPGSETQY
V gene: TRBV28; CDR3 protein: ASSQGLAGVETQY
V gene: TRBV12-3/TRBV12-4; CDR3 protein: ASAGGTDTGELF